This T cell receptor beta chain was recorded in a study of T-cell reconstitution after alpha-beta-depleted transplantation in children. General observations from the study: At around two months after transplant, the alpha-beta T cells were reportedly derived from several hundred expanded clones that came from non-depleted graft cells. The origin of high day-60 TCRbeta diversity in some patients lay in surviving recipient T cells and thymic progenitors. The authors attributed T-cell counts and diversity one year after transplant mostly to newly produced T cells.

A library of TCRbeta sequences, prepared with unique molecular identifiers, was generated. TCRdb passed the PCR reads through MiXCR, listing each CDR3 protein once. Of about 980,000 distinct CDR3 sequences in the sample, about 29% are singletons; the top ten hold 25% to 35%. With respect to this clonotype: Antigen specificity is unknown.

This sequence originates from a boy younger than two who had a stem cell transplant for SCID, so the T cells may come from the graft donor. Sequences were derived from PBMCs, mostly from graft donor cells, sampled 360 days after TCRalphabeta/CD19-depleted stem cell transplant.

The CDR3 DNA reads as TGCAGTGCTAGATTCGCGGGGATCGGGGAGACCCAGTACTTC. Amino acids: CSARFAGIGETQYF. V usage is TRBV20-1 and J usage is TRBJ2-5, with TRBD2 as a possible D gene (6 bases). Germline V CDR1 and CDR2: DFQATT, SNEGSKA (reference sequence). V dropped 2 bases and J dropped 5 bases, with 15 bases sitting between them. The CDR3 sequence is 14 residues long.